There are a few counts of the clone carrying this T cell receptor (beta chain). The data were obtained in a study of blood T cells in healthy people across ages. The authors drew around 9.4 milliliters of peripheral blood from each donor. Total RNA, at least 5.5 micrograms per sample, came from PBMCs. Trimming pared 2 bases from V and 5 bases from J, leaving 13 bases between. Germline CDR1 and CDR2: DFQATT and SNEGSKA (reference sequence). This CDR3 contains 13 residues. A second PCR of about 6 to 11 cycles used a sample-barcoded 5' primer and a J-beta primer mix. TCRdb ran MiXCR on the 5' RACE reads and lists one entry per CDR3 protein. The sample includes under 700,000 distinct CDR3 sequences, around 24% of them seen just once. The sample was also linked to a second study, of T cells of mothers and their children. That paper states: Every mother produced more than 8 million TCR beta CDR3 reads, whereas every child provided 3 million to 3.5 million. No persistent microchimeric T cell clones were detected at roughly 94 clones per million clonotypes sensitivity.

The chain recombines TRBV20-1 with TRBJ2-7; tentatively, D is TRBD1 or TRBD2 (5 bases each). The sequence derives from a boy between 10 and 17 years old in good health. Sequenced: blood. Written as DNA, the CDR3 is TGCAGTGCTAGACGGGACCCCCGAGACGAGCAGTACTTC. Translated, it gives CSARRDPRDEQYF.